This TCR beta chain is drawn from a study of cytomegalovirus exposure and HLA in healthy donors. The CDR3 loop spans 14 amino acids. Germline loops: CDR1 MDHEN, CDR2 SYDVKM. V lost 7 bases to trimming and J lost 4 bases, with 16 bases between them. The PCR used 60 Vbeta and 13 Jbeta primers. This table comes from immunoSEQ multiplex PCR, and its TCRdb copy is limited to in-frame clones, with some not included. There are tens of thousands of clones in the sample; about 73% occur only once, and 10% to 11% lies in the top ten. This TCR derives from a young woman in good health and CMV-seronegative. The sequencing input was PBMCs. The J gene is TRBJ1-2, the V gene TRBV28, with a weak D call TRBD1 (5 bases). Here the CDR3 reads CASTPPGGLYGYTF. CDR3 coding DNA: TGTGCCAGCACCCCCCCGGGGGGACTCTATGGCTACACCTTC.